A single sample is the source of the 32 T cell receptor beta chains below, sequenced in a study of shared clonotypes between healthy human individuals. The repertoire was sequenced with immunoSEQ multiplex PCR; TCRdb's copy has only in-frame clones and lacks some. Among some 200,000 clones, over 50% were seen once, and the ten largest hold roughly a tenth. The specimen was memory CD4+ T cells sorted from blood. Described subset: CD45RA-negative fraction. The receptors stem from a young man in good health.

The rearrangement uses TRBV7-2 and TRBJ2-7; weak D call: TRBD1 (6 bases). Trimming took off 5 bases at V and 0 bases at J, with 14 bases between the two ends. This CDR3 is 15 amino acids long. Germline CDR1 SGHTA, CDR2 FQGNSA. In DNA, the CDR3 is TGTGCCAGCAGCACAATGACAGGACCCTCCTACGAGCAGTACTTC. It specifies CASSTMTGPSYEQYF. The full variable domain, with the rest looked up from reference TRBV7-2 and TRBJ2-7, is GAGVSQSPSNKVTEKGKDVELRCDPISGHTALYWYRQSLGQGLEFLIYFQGNSAPDKSGLPSDRFSAERTGGSVSTLTIQRTQQEDSAVYLCASSTMTGPSYEQYFGPGTRLTVT.

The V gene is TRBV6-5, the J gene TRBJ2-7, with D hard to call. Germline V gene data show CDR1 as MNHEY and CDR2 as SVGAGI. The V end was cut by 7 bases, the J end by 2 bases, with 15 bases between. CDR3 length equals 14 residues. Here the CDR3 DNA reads TGTGCCAGCACCAAGAACAGAAAAACCTACGAGCAGTACTTC. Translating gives CASTKNRKTYEQYF.

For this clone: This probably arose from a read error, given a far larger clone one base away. CDR3 nucleotide sequence: TGCAGCGTACGTTACAATCACAATCAGCCCCAGCATTTT. Protein: CSVRYNHNQPQHF. The chain joins TRBV29-1 to TRBJ1-5; D not resolved. The germline gives CDR1 SQVTM, CDR2 ANQGSEA. Trimming took 6 bases from V and 3 from J, leaving 12 bases between them. CDR3 length: 13 amino acids.

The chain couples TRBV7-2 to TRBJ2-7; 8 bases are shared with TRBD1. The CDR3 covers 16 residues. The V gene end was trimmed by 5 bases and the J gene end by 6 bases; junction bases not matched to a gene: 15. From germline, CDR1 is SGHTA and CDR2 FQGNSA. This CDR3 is CASSVDRGATGGEQYF. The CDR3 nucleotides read TGTGCCAGCAGCGTAGACAGGGGCGCTACCGGAGGCGAGCAGTACTTC.

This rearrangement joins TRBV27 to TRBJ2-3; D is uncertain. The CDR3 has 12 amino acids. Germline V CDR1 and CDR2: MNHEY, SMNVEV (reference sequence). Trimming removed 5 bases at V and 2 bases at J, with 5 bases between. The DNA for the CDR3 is TGTGCCAGCAGTCCTAACACAGATACGCAGTATTTT. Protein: CASSPNTDTQYF.

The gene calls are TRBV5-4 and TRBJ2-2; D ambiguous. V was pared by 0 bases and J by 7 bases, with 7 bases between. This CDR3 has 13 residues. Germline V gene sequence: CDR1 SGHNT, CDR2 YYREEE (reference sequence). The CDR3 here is CASSLDGFGELFF. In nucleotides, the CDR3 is TGTGCCAGCAGCTTGGACGGGTTCGGGGAGCTGTTTTTT.

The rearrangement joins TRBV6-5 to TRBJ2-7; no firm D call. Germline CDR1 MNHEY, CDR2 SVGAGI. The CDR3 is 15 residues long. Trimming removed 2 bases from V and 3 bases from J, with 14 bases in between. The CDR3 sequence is CASSYAPGDYYEQYF. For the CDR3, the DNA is TGTGCCAGCAGTTACGCCCCGGGCGATTACTACGAGCAGTACTTC.

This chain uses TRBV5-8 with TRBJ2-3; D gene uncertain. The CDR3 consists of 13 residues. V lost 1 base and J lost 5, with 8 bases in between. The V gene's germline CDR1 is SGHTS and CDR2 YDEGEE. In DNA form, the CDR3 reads TGTGCCAGCAGCTTGCTAAGGCGAGATACGCAGTATTTT. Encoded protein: CASSLLRRDTQYF.

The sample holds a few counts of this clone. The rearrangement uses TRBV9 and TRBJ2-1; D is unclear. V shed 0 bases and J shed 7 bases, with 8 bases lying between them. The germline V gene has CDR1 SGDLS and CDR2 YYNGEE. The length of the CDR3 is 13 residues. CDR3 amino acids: CASSVVPRNEQFF. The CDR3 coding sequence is TGTGCCAGCAGCGTAGTCCCAAGGAATGAGCAGTTCTTC. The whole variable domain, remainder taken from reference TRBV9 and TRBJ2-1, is DSGVTQTPKHLITATGQRVTLRCSPRSGDLSVYWYQQSLDQGLQFLIQYYNGEERAKGNILERFSAQQFPDLHSELNLSSLELGDSALYFCASSVVPRNEQFFGPGTRLTVL.

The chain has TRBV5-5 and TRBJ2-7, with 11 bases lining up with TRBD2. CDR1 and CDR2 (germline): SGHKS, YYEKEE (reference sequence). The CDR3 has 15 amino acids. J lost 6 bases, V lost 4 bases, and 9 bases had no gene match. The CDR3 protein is CASSPTSGRSSEQYF. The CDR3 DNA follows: TGTGCCAGCAGCCCCACTAGCGGGAGATCTTCCGAGCAGTACTTC.

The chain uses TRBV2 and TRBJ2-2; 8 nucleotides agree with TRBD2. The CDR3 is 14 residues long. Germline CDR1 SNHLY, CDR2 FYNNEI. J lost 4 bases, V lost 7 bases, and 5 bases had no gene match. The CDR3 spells CASNVGTSTGELFF. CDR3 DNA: TGTGCCAGCAACGTCGGGACTAGCACCGGGGAGCTGTTTTTT.

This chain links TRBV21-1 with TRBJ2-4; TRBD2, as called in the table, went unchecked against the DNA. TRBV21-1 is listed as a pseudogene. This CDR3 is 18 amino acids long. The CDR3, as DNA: TGTGCCAGCAGCAAAAAATTGGGACTTCCGGGTCAGGGAAACATTCAGTACTTC. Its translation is CASSKKLGLPGQGNIQYF.

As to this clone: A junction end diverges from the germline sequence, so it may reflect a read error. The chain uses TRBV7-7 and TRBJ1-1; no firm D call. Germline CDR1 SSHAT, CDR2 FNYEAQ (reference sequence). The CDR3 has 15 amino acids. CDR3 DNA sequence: TGTGCTAGCAGCTTAGATCCCGCGGTGAACACTGAAGCTTTCTTT. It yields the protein CASSLDPAVNTEAFF.

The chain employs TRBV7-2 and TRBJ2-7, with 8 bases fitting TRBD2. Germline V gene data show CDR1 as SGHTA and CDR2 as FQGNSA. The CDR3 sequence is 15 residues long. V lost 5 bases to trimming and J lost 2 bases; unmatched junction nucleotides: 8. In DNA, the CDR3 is TGTGCCAGCAGCCCCACGGGAGGGAGTCCCTACGAGCAGTACTTC. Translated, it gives CASSPTGGSPYEQYF.

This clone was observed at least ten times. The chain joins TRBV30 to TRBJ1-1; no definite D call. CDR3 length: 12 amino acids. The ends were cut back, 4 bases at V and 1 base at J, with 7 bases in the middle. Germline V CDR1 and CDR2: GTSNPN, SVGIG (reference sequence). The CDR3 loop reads CAWTGKNTEAFF. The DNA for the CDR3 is TGTGCCTGGACTGGAAAGAACACTGAAGCTTTCTTT.

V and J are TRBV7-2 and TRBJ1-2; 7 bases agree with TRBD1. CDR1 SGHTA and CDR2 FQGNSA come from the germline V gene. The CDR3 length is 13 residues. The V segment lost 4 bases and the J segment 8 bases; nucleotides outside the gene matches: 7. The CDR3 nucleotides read TGTGCCAGCAGCTCGACAGGGACGAGAGGCTACACCTTC. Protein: CASSSTGTRGYTF.

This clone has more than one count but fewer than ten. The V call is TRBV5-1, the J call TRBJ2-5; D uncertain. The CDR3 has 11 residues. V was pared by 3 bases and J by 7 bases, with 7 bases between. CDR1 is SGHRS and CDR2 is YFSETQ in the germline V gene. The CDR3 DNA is TGCGCCAGCAGCTCCCCAGGGACCCAGTACTTC. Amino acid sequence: CASSSPGTQYF.

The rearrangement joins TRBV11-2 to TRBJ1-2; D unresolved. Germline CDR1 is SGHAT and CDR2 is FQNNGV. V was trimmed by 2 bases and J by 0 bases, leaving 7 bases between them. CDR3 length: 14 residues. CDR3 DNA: TGTGCCAGCAGCTTAATGCTAGCTAACTATGGCTACACCTTC. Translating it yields CASSLMLANYGYTF.

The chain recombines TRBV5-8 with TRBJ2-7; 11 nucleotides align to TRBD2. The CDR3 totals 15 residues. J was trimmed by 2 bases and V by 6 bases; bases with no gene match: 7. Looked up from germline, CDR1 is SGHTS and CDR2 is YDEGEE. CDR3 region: CASNGLAGLPYEQYF. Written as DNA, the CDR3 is TGTGCCAGCAACGGACTAGCGGGTTTGCCCTACGAGCAGTACTTC. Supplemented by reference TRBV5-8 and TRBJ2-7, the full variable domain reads EAGVTQSPTHLIKTRGQQATLRCSPISGHTSVYWYQQALGLGLQFLLWYDEGEERNRGNFPPRFSGRQFPNYSSELNVNALELEDSALYLCASNGLAGLPYEQYFGPGTRLTVT.

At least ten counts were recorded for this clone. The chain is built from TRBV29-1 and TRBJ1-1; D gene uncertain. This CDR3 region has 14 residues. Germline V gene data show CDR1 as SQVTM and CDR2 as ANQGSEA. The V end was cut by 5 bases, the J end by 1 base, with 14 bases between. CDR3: CSVQPTPGNTEAFF. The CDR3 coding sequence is TGCAGCGTTCAACCTACCCCCGGGAACACTGAAGCTTTCTTT.

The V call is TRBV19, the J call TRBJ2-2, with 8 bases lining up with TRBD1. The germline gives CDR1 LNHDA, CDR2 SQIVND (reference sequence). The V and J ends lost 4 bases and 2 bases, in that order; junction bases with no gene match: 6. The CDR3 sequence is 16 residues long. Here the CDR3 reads CASSRTGIGNTGELFF. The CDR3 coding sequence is TGTGCCAGTAGTAGGACAGGGATTGGTAACACCGGGGAGCTGTTTTTT.

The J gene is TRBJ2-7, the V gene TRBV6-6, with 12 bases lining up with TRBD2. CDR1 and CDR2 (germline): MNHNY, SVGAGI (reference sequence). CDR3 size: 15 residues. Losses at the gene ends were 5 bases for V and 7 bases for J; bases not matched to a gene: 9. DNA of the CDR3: TGTGCCAGCAGTCCACGGACTAGCGGGACCAAGGAGCAGTACTTC. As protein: CASSPRTSGTKEQYF.

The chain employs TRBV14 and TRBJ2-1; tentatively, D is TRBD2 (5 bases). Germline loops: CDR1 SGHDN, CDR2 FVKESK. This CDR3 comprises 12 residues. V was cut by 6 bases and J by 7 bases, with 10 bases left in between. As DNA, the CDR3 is TGTGCCAGCAGTCTATCGGGGAATGAGCAGTTCTTC. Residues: CASSLSGNEQFF.

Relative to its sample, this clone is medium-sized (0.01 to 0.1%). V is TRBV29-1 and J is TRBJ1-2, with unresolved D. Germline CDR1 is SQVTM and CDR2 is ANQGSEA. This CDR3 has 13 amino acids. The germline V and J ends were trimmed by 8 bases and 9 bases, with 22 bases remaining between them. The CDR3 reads CSSRGSTGYSYTF. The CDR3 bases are TGCAGCAGTCGGGGTTCTACCGGTTATAGCTACACCTTC.

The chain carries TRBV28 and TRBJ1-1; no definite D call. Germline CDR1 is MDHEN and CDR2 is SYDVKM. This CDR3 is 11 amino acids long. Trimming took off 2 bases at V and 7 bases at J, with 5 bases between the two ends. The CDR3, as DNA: TGTGCCAGCAGTTTAACCGTTGAAGCTTTCTTT. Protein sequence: CASSLTVEAFF. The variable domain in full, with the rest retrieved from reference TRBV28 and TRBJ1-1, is DVKVTQSSRYLVKRTGEKVFLECVQDMDHENMFWYRQDPGLGLRLIYFSYDVKMKEKGDIPEGYSVSREKKERFSLILESASTNQTSMYLCASSLTVEAFFGQGTRLTVV.

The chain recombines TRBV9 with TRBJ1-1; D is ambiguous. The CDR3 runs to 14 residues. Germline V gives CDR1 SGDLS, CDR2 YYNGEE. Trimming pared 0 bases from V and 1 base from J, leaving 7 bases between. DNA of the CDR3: TGTGCCAGCAGCGTAGTATCAGAGAACACTGAAGCTTTCTTT. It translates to CASSVVSENTEAFF.

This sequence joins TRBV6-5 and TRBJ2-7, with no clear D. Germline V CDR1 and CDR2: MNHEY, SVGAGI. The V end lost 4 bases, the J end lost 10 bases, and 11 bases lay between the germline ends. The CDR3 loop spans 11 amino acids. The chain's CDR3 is CASSFYGSQYF. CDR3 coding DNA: TGTGCCAGCAGTTTCTACGGATCACAGTACTTC.

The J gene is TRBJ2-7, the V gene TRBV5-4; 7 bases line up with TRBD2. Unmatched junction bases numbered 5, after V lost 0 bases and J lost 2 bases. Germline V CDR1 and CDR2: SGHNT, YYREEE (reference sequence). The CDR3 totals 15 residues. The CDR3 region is CASSLGGGKAYEQYF. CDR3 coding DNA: TGTGCCAGCAGCTTGGGGGGGGGAAAAGCCTACGAGCAGTACTTC.

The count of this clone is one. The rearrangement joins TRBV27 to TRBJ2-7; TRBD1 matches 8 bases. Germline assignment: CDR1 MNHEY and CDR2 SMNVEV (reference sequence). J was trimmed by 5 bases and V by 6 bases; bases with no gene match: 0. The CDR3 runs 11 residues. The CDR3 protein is CASRTGDEQYF. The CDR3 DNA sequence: TGTGCCAGCAGGACAGGGGACGAGCAGTACTTC.

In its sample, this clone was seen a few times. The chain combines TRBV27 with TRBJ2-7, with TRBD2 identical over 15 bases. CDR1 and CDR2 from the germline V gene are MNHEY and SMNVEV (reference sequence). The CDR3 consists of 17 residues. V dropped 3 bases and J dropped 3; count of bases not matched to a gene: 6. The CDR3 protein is CASSFRTSGRVIYEQYF. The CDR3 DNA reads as TGTGCCAGCAGTTTCAGGACTAGCGGGAGGGTCATCTACGAGCAGTACTTC.

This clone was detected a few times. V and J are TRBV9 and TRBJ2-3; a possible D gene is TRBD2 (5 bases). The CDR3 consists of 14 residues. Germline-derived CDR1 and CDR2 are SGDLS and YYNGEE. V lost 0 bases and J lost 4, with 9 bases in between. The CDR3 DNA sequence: TGTGCCAGCAGCGTAGTGGCGGGCTCAGATACGCAGTATTTT. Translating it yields CASSVVAGSDTQYF.

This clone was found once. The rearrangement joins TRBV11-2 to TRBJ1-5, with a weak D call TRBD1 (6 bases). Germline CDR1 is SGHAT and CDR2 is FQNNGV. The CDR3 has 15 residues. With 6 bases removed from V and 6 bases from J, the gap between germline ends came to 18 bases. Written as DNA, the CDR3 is TGTGCCAGCAGGCACCCCCAGGGGTTAGGTCAGCCCCAGCATTTT. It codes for CASRHPQGLGQPQHF.